The 21 T cell receptor beta chains given below trace back to one sample, sequenced in a study of early T cells in non-severe SARS-CoV-2 infection. TCRdb itself ran the 5' RACE reads through MiXCR, one entry per CDR3 protein. Among about 35,000 distinct CDR3 sequences listed, 5.4% were seen once. The sequencing used whole blood, collected at baseline. The receptors come from an adult who was a healthcare worker with PCR-confirmed SARS-CoV-2 infection or an uninfected control (not recorded which).

Ten or more counts support this clonotype. The chain couples TRBV6-6 to TRBJ2-7; D is perhaps TRBD1 (5 bases). The CDR3 loop spans 14 amino acids. Germline V gives CDR1 MNHNY, CDR2 SVGAGI (reference sequence). V was trimmed by 2 bases and J by 0 bases, leaving 8 bases between them. The CDR3: CASSYQGSSYEQYV. CDR3 coding DNA: TGTGCCAGCAGTTACCAGGGCAGCTCCTACGAGCAGTACGTC.

This clonotype was seen ten or more times. The chain recombines TRBV20-1 with TRBJ2-7; D not resolved. V was pared by 6 bases and J by 1 base, with 13 bases between. This CDR3 has 13 amino acids. CDR1 is DFQATT and CDR2 is SNEGSKA in the germline V gene (reference sequence). The CDR3 protein is CSAGGLLSYEQYF. The CDR3 nucleotides read TGCAGTGCGGGCGGCCTCCTATCCTACGAGCAGTACTTC.

This clonotype was seen at least ten times. The V call is TRBV19, the J call TRBJ2-7; 8 positions agree with TRBD1. V lost 9 bases and J lost 2; bases outside the gene matches: 9. Germline V CDR1 and CDR2: LNHDA, SQIVND (reference sequence). This CDR3 contains 14 residues. DNA for the CDR3: TGTGCCAGCCGAAACGGACAGGGCGCCTACGAGCAGTACTTC. This sequence encodes CASRNGQGAYEQYF. Full variable domain (rest looked up from reference TRBV19 and TRBJ2-7): DGGITQSPKYLFRKEGQNVTLSCEQNLNHDAMYWYRQDPGQGLRLIYYSQIVNDFQKGDIAEGYSVSREKKESFPLTVTSAQKNPTAFYLCASRNGQGAYEQYFGPGTRLTVT.

This clonotype has at least ten counts. The chain has TRBV4-1 and TRBJ2-1; D may be TRBD1 (5 bases). Germline V CDR1 and CDR2: MGHRA, YSYEKL. Trimming took off 0 bases at V and 1 base at J, with 10 bases between the two ends. This CDR3 comprises 16 residues. The CDR3 nucleotides are TGCGCCAGCAGCCAAGACCGAGCAGGGTCCTACAATGAGCAGTTCTTC. Encoded protein: CASSQDRAGSYNEQFF.

This clonotype was counted many times. The CDR3: CASGEGREVYEQYF. As DNA, the CDR3 is TGTGCCAGCGGGGAGGGACGGGAGGTCTACGAGCAGTACTTC. This chain connects TRBV27 to TRBJ2-7; 7 nucleotides agree with TRBD2. Germline trimming cut 8 bases from V and 3 bases from J; bases unmatched to any gene: 10. Germline CDR1 MNHEY, CDR2 SMNVEV (reference sequence). The CDR3 covers 14 residues.

This clonotype occurred many times. The chain employs TRBV9 and TRBJ2-3; the match to TRBD2 covers 7 bases. This CDR3 has 15 residues. Unmatched junction bases numbered 7, after V lost 4 bases and J lost 2 bases. Germline CDR1 is SGDLS and CDR2 is YYNGEE. DNA for the CDR3: TGTGCCAGCAGCAGCTACCGGGACTACACAGATACGCAGTATTTT. This translates into CASSSYRDYTDTQYF.

The chain uses TRBV7-9 and TRBJ2-1, with 11 bases that match TRBD2. The CDR3 has 16 amino acids. Trimming removed 5 bases from V and 4 bases from J; junction bases left unmatched: 7. The germline CDR1 and CDR2 sequences are SEHNR and FQNEAQ (reference sequence). The CDR3 is CASSLRTSGSYNEQFF. DNA of the CDR3: TGTGCCAGCAGCCTCCGGACTAGCGGGTCATACAATGAGCAGTTCTTC.

The V gene is TRBV5-1, the J gene TRBJ2-7; D not resolved. V lost 0 bases, J lost 3 bases, and 13 bases lay in between. The germline gives CDR1 SGHRS, CDR2 YFSETQ. The CDR3 contains 15 residues. The CDR3 reads CASSLALEGIYEQYF. For the CDR3, the DNA is TGCGCCAGCAGCTTGGCCCTAGAAGGTATCTACGAGCAGTACTTC.

Only a few counts were recorded for this clonotype. The chain links TRBV7-2 to TRBJ2-7; 12 nucleotides match TRBD1. The CDR3 is made up of 15 amino acids. With 4 bases clipped from V and 7 bases from J, the junction kept 8 bases outside the gene matches. Germline V gives CDR1 SGHTA, CDR2 FQGNSA. The CDR3 sequence is CASSSRDRGRYEQYF. The DNA for the CDR3 is TGTGCCAGCAGCTCCCGGGACAGGGGGCGTTATGAGCAGTACTTC.

The chain uses TRBV6-2 or TRBV6-3 and TRBJ2-7, with a possible D match to TRBD2 (5 bases). V lost 5 bases, J lost 4 bases, and 21 bases lay in between. Germline V gene data show CDR1 as MNHEY and CDR2 as SVGEGT. CDR3 length equals 16 residues. The CDR3 loop is CASSLPWTRDYYEQYV. The DNA of the CDR3 is TGTGCCAGCAGTCTACCGTGGACTCGAGACTATTACGAGCAGTACGTC.

This clonotype was seen ten or more times. This rearrangement joins TRBV6-5 to TRBJ2-1, with 12 nucleotides matching TRBD2. Germline V gene sequence: CDR1 MNHEY, CDR2 SVGAGI. This CDR3 is built from 20 residues. Trimming took 0 bases from V and 2 from J; bases not matched to a gene: 11. This CDR3 reads CASSYSVGTSGPLTYNEQFF. CDR3 sequence (DNA): TGTGCCAGCAGTTACTCAGTCGGGACTAGCGGGCCTTTAACCTACAATGAGCAGTTCTTC.

The table lists this clonotype with many counts. The rearrangement uses TRBV11-2 and TRBJ2-1, with TRBD2 matching 10 bases. Germline V gives CDR1 SGHAT, CDR2 FQNNGV. J gave up 10 bases and V 5 bases, and 11 bases lay outside the gene matches. The CDR3 is made up of 15 amino acids. This CDR3 reads CASSIGLADLQEQFF. The CDR3 nucleotides are TGTGCCAGCAGCATCGGACTAGCGGATTTACAGGAGCAGTTCTTC.

This clonotype showed up many times. The gene calls are TRBV30 and TRBJ1-2, with D perhaps matching TRBD1 (6 bases). The germline V gene encodes CDR1 GTSNPN and CDR2 SVGIG (reference sequence). This CDR3 contains 13 residues. Trimming shortened V by 1 base and J by 3 bases, and 9 bases separated the two germline ends. The CDR3 nucleotides read TGTGCCTGGAGTGAGGGGGTCGACTATGGCTACACCTTC. Its protein product is CAWSEGVDYGYTF. The variable domain in full, with the rest retrieved from reference TRBV30 and TRBJ1-2, is SQTIHQWPATLVQPVGSPLSLECTVEGTSNPNLYWYRQAAGRGLQLLFYSVGIGQISSEVPQNLSASRPQDRQFILSSKKLLLSDSGFYLCAWSEGVDYGYTFGSGTRLTVV.

This clonotype was recorded many times. This sequence joins TRBV28 and TRBJ1-4; 8 nucleotides align to TRBD1. Per the germline V gene, CDR1 is MDHEN and CDR2 is SYDVKM. This CDR3 has 15 residues. J gave up 7 bases and V 6 bases, and 10 bases lay outside the gene matches. This CDR3 is CASSEGQGLSEKLFF. CDR3 coding DNA: TGTGCCAGCAGCGAAGGACAGGGCCTTAGTGAAAAACTGTTTTTT.

At least ten counts were recorded for this clonotype. This chain connects TRBV19 to TRBJ1-5; tentative D call: TRBD1 (5 bases). Germline V CDR1 and CDR2: LNHDA, SQIVND (reference sequence). The CDR3 extends over 17 amino acids. The V end lost 2 bases, the J end lost 5 bases, and 19 bases lay between the germline ends. CDR3 bases: TGTGCCAGTAGTATACGACAAGGTGGGGCCAGATATCAGCCCCAGCATTTT. Protein product: CASSIRQGGARYQPQHF.

The table lists this clonotype with a few counts. The rearrangement uses TRBV20-1 and TRBJ1-1; D remains ambiguous. CDR3 length: 11 amino acids. Germline CDR1 and CDR2: DFQATT and SNEGSKA (reference sequence). The V and J ends lost 4 bases and 2 bases respectively, with 5 bases between them. For the CDR3, the DNA is TGCAGTGCTACCAAAAACACTGAAGCTTTCTTT. Protein: CSATKNTEAFF.

This clonotype showed up many times. The chain combines TRBV7-2 with TRBJ1-1; weak D call: TRBD1 (5 bases). The CDR3 length is 14 residues. Trimming shortened V by 4 bases and J by 1 base, and 10 bases separated the two germline ends. The germline gives CDR1 SGHTA, CDR2 FQGNSA. The CDR3 region has the DNA TGTGCCAGCAGCTCTGACAGCCAGAACACTGAAGCTTTCTTT. This translates into CASSSDSQNTEAFF.

In the case of this clonotype: This may stem from a read error, because a much larger clone lies one nucleotide away. The chain has TRBV24-1 and TRBJ2-1, with D possibly TRBD2 on 7 matching bases. The germline CDR1 and CDR2 sequences are KGHDR and SFDVKD. The CDR3 totals 15 residues. The CDR3 DNA sequence: TGTGCCACCCGTGATTTGCCACGGGGGGCCCATGAGCAGTTCTTC. Its protein is CATRDLPRGAHEQFF.

This clonotype was seen more than once but under ten times. J is TRBJ2-2 and V is TRBV11-3; 7 bases match TRBD2. The length of the CDR3 is 14 residues. The germline CDR1 and CDR2 sequences are SGHNT and YENEEA. V shed 10 bases and J 0 bases; nucleotides not matched to a gene: 5. CDR3 residues: CATMGGANTGELFF. As DNA, the CDR3 is TGTGCCACCATGGGGGGGGCGAACACCGGGGAGCTGTTTTTT.

This clonotype has more than one count but fewer than ten. The rearrangement joins TRBV20-1 to TRBJ2-3; TRBD2 agrees at 12 bases. CDR3 size: 19 residues. Trimming cost V 5 bases and J 2 bases; bases outside gene matches: 17. Germline lookup yields CDR1 DFQATT and CDR2 SNEGSKA (reference sequence). The CDR3 loop reads CSAPNSGLAGGRNTDTQYF. CDR3 in DNA: TGCAGTGCTCCCAACTCGGGGCTAGCGGGAGGGCGGAACACAGATACGCAGTATTTT.

This clonotype came up many times. The chain employs TRBV7-2 and TRBJ2-1; the D call may be TRBD1 or TRBD2 (5 bases each). The germline V gene encodes CDR1 SGHTA and CDR2 FQGNSA. V gave up 6 bases and J gave up 13 bases, with 16 bases separating them. The CDR3 loop spans 12 amino acids. DNA for the CDR3: TGTGCCAGCAGGACCCGGGACGCCAGACAGTTCTTC. Encoded protein: CASRTRDARQFF.